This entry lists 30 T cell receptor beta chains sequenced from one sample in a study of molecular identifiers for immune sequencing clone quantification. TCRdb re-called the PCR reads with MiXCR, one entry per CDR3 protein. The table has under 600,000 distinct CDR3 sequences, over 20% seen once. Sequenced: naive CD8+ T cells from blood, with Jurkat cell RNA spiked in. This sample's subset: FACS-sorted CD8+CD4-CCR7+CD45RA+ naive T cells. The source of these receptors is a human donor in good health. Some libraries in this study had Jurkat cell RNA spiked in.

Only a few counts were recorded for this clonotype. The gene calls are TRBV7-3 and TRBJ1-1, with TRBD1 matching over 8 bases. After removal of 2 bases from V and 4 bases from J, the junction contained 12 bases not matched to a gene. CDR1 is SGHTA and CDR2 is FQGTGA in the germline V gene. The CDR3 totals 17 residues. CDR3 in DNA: TGTGCCAGCAGCTTAGGCAGTGTGGCAGGGGGCCTCACTGAAGCTTTCTTT. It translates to CASSLGSVAGGLTEAFF.

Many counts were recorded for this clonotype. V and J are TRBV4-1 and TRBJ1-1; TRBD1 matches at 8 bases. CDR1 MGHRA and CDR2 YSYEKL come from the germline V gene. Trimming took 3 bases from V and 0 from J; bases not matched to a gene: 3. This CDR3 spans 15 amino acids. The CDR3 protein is CASSHDRGLNTEAFF. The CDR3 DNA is TGCGCCAGCAGCCATGACAGGGGACTGAACACTGAAGCTTTCTTT.

The CDR3 DNA sequence: TGCAGTGCTAGCCCCGGGACAGGCGCTAGCTATGGCTACACCTTC. It codes for CSASPGTGASYGYTF. The chain uses TRBV20-1 and TRBJ1-2; 8 bases map to TRBD1. Germline CDR1 is DFQATT and CDR2 is SNEGSKA (reference sequence). CDR3 length: 15 amino acids. V shed 3 bases and J 4 bases; nucleotides not matched to a gene: 10.

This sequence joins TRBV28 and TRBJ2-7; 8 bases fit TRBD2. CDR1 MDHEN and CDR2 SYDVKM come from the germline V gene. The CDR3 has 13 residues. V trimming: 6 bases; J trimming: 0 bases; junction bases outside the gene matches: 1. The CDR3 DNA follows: TGTGCCAGCAGACTAGCGGTCTCCTACGAGCAGTACTTC. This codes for CASRLAVSYEQYF. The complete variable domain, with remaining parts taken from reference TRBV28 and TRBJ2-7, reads DVKVTQSSRYLVKRTGEKVFLECVQDMDHENMFWYRQDPGLGLRLIYFSYDVKMKEKGDIPEGYSVSREKKERFSLILESASTNQTSMYLCASRLAVSYEQYFGPGTRLTVT.

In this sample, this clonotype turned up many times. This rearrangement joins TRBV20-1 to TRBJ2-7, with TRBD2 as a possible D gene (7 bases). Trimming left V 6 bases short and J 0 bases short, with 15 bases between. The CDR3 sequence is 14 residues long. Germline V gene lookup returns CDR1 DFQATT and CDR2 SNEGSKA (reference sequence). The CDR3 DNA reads TGCAGTGCCACAACCGGGGGGCGCTCCTACGAGCAGTACTTC. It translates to CSATTGGRSYEQYF.

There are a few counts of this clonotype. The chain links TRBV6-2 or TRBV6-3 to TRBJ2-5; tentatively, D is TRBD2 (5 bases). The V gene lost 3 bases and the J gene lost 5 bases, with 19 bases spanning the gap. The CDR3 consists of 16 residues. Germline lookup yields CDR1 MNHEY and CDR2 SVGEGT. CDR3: CASSYGISAAGETQYF. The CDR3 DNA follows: TGTGCCAGCAGTTATGGAATTAGCGCGGCCGGCGAGACCCAGTACTTC.

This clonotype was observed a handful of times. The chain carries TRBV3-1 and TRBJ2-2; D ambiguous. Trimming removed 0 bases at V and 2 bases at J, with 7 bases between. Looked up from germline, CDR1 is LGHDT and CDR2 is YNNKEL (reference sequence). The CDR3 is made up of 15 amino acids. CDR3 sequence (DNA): TGTGCCAGCAGCCAAGAGCGACTTAACACCGGGGAGCTGTTTTTT. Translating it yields CASSQERLNTGELFF.

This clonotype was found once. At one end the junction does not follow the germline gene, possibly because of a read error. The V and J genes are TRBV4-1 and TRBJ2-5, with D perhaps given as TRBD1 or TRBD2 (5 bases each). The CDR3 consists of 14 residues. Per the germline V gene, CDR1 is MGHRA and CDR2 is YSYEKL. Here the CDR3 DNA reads TGCGCCGGCAGCCAAGTAGGGACGGAAGAGACCCAGTACTTC. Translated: CAGSQVGTEETQYF.

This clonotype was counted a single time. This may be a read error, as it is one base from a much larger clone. CDR3 loop: CASSQDWRVSSTEAFF. The CDR3 nucleotides read TGCGCCAGCAGCCAAGATTGGAGGGTATCGAGCACTGAAGCTTTCTTT. This sequence joins TRBV4-1 and TRBJ1-1; the D is unclear. The CDR3 runs 16 residues. The V gene lost 0 bases and the J gene lost 4 bases, with 15 bases spanning the gap. CDR1 and CDR2 from the germline V gene are MGHRA and YSYEKL.

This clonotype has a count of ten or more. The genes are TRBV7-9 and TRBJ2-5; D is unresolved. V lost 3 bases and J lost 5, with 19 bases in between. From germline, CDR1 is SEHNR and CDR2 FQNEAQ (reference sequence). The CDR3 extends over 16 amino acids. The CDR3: CASSFPPGPAIETQYF. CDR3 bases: TGTGCCAGCAGCTTCCCTCCCGGACCCGCGATTGAGACCCAGTACTTC. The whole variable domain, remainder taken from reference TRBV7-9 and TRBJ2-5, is DTGVSQNPRHKITKRGQNVTFRCDPISEHNRLYWYRQTLGQGPEFLTYFQNEAQLEKSRLLSDRFSAERPKGSFSTLEIQRTEQGDSAMYLCASSFPPGPAIETQYFGPGTRLLVL.

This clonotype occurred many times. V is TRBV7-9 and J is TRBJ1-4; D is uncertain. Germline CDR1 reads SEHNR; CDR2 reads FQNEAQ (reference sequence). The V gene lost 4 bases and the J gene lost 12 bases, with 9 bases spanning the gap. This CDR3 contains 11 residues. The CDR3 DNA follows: TGTGCCAGCAGCTCTTCCGCTGAACTGTTTTTT. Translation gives CASSSSAELFF.

The CDR3 DNA is TGCAGCGTCGGGACACCGGGGGACACTGAAGCTTTCTTT. This codes for CSVGTPGDTEAFF. The V and J genes are TRBV29-1 and TRBJ1-1, with TRBD1 as a possible D gene (6 bases). CDR1 and CDR2 (germline): SQVTM, ANQGSEA. The V and J ends lost 6 bases and 3 bases respectively, with 14 bases between them. The CDR3 extends over 13 amino acids.

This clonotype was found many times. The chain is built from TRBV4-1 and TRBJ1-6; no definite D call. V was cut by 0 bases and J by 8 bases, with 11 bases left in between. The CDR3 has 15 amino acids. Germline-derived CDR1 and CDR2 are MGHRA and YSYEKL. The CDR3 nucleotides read TGCGCCAGCAGCCAAGATACCGGCTGGGATTCACCCCTCCACTTT. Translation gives CASSQDTGWDSPLHF.

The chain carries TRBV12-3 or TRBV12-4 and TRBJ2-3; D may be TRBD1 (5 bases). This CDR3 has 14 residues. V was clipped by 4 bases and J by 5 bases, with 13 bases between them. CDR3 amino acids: CASSWGRVKDTQYF. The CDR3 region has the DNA TGTGCCAGCAGTTGGGGCAGGGTAAAAGATACGCAGTATTTT.

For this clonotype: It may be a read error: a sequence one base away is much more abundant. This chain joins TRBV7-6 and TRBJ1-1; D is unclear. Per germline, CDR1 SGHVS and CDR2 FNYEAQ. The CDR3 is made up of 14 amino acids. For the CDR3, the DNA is TGTGCCAGCAGCTCGCTTTGGGGAGGCACTGAAACTTTCTTT. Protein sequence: CASSSLWGGTETFF. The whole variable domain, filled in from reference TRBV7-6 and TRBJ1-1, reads GAGVSQSPRYKVTKRGQDVALRCDPISGHVSLYWYRQALGQGPEFLTYFNYEAQQDKSGLPNDRFSAERPEGSISTLTIQRTEQRDSAMYRCASSSLWGGTETFFGQGTRLTVV.

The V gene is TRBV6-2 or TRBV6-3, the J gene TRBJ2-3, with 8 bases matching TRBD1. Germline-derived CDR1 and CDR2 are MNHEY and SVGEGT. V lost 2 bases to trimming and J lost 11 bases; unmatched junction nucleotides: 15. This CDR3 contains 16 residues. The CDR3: CASSYASRGPKAGQYF. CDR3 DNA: TGTGCCAGCAGTTACGCGAGCAGGGGGCCAAAGGCGGGGCAGTATTTT.

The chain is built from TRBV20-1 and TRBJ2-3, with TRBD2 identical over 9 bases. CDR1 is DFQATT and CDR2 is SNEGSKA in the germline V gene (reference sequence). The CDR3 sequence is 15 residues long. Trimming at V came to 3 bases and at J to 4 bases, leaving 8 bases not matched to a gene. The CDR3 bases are TGCAGTGCTAGTGATCTAGCGGGAAGCGCAGATACGCAGTATTTT. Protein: CSASDLAGSADTQYF.

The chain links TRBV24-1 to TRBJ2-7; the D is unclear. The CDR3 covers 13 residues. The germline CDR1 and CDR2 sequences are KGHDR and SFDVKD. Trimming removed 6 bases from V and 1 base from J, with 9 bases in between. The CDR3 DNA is TGTGCCACCAGTCCCACAGCTTCCTACGAGCAGTACTTC. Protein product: CATSPTASYEQYF.

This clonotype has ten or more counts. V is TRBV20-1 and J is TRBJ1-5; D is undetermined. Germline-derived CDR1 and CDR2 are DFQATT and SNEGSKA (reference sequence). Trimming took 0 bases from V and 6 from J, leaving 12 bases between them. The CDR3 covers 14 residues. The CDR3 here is CSARELGFAQPQHF. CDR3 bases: TGCAGTGCTAGAGAACTGGGATTTGCTCAGCCCCAGCATTTT.

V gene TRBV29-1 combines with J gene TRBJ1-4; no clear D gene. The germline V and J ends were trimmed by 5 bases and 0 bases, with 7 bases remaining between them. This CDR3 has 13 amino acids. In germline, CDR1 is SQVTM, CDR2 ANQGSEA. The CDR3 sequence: CSVWGATNEKLFF. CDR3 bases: TGCAGCGTTTGGGGTGCAACTAATGAAAAACTGTTTTTT. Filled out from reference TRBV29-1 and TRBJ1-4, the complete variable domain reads SAVISQKPSRDICQRGTSLTIQCQVDSQVTMMFWYRQQPGQSLTLIATANQGSEATYESGFVIDKFPISRPNLTFSTLTVSNMSPEDSSIYLCSVWGATNEKLFFGSGTQLSVL.

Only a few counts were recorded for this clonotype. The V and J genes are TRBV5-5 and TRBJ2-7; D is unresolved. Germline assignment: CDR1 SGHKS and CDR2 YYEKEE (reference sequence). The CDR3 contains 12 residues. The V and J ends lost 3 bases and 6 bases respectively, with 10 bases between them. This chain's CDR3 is CASSSAEFEQYF. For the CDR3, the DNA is TGTGCCAGCAGCTCAGCTGAGTTCGAGCAGTACTTC.

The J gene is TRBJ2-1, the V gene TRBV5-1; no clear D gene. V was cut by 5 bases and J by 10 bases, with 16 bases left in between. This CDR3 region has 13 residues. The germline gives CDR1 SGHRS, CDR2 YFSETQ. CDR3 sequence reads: CASSPLRPNEQFF. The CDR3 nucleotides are TGCGCCAGCAGTCCACTACGCCCAAACGAGCAGTTCTTC.

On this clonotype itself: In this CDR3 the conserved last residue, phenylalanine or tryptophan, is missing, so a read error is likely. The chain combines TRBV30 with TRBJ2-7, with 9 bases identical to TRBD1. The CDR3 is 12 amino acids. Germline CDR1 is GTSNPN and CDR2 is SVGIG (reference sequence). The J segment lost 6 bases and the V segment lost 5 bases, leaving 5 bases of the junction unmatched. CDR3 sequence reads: CAWGGQGGEQYL. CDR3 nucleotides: TGTGCCTGGGGGGGACAGGGTGGCGAGCAGTACCTC.

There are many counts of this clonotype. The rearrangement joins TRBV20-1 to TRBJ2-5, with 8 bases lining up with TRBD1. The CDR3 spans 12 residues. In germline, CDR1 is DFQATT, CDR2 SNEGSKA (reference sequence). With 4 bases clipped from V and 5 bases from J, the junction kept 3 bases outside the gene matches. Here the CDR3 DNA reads TGCAGTGCTACAACAGGGGGTGAGACCCAGTACTTC. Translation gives CSATTGGETQYF.

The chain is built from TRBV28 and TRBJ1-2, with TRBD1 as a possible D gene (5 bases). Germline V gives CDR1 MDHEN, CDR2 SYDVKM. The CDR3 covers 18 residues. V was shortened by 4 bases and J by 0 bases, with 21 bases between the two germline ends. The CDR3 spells CASSSSLDSQSSNYGYTF. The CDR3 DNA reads TGTGCCAGCAGTTCCTCTCTTGACAGCCAGTCATCTAACTATGGCTACACCTTC.

CDR3 sequence reads: CATTAWTQEANYGYTF. Written as DNA, the CDR3 is TGTGCCACCACAGCCTGGACACAAGAAGCTAACTATGGCTACACCTTC. The chain combines TRBV6-5 with TRBJ1-2, with D tentatively TRBD1 (5 bases). Trimming shortened V by 10 bases and J by 0 bases, and 21 bases separated the two germline ends. The CDR3 sequence is 16 residues long. Per germline, CDR1 MNHEY and CDR2 SVGAGI.

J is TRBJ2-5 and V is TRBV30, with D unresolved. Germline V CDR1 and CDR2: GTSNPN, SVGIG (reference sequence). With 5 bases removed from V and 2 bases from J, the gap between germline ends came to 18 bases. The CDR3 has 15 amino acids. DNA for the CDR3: TGTGCCTGGCGACCTGGATATTTAGGGCAAGAGACCCAGTACTTC. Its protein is CAWRPGYLGQETQYF.

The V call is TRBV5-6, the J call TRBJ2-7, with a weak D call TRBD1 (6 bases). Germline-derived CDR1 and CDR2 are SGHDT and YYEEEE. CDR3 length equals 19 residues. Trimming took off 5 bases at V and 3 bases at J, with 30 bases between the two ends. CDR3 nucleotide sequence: TGTGCCAGCAGGCCACATCAGGGGTACCGGGTAAGAAGTGTCTACGAGCAGTACTTC. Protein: CASRPHQGYRVRSVYEQYF.

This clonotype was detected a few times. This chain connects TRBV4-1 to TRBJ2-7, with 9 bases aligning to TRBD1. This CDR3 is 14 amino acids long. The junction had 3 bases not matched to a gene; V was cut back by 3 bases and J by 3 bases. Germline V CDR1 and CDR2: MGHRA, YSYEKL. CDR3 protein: CASSQRTGVYEQYF. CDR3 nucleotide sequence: TGCGCCAGCAGCCAGAGGACAGGGGTCTACGAGCAGTACTTC.

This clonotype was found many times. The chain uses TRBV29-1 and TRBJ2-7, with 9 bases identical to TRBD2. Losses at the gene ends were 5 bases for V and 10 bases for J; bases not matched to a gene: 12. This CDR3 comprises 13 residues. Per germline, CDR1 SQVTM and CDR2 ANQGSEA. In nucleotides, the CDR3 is TGCAGCGTTCCCCTCCCGACTAGCGGAGAACAGTACTTC. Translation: CSVPLPTSGEQYF.